The 5 T cell receptor beta chains below come from one sample, sequenced in a study of beta chain features in type 1 diabetes. The antigens for these receptors are not known. Every isolated RNA sample was fully reverse transcribed, so sequencing captured expressed TCRB transcripts. The method was immunoSEQ multiplex PCR; TCRdb's version includes in-frame clones alone and lacks a portion of them. The sample holds roughly 340,000 clones, around an eighth seen once. Study-wide results and caveats: Shortening of TCRB CDR3s, moderate but significant, appeared in all four CD4+ subsets of Type 1 diabetes patients.

The sequenced material came from naive CD4+ T cells from blood. Every receptor here comes from a woman aged 18-29 years with type 1 diabetes.

The chain uses TRBV11-2 and TRBJ2-7, with a tentative D call TRBD2 (6 bases). The CDR3 is made up of 13 amino acids. Trimming left V 5 bases short and J 13 bases short, with 21 bases between. Germline-derived CDR1 and CDR2 are SGHAT and FQNNGV. The CDR3 spells CASSALEGLRGYF. The CDR3 bases are TGTGCCAGCAGCGCCCTCGAGGGCCTGCGGGGCTACTTC.

CDR3 DNA sequence: TGCGCCAGCAGCTTGAGACCTCAGGGCAATGAGCAGTTCTTC. Amino acid sequence: CASSLRPQGNEQFF. The chain has TRBV5-1 and TRBJ2-1, with D maybe TRBD1 (5 bases). Trimming stripped 1 base from V and 6 bases from J, with 11 bases between. Germline CDR1 and CDR2: SGHRS and YFSETQ. CDR3 length equals 14 residues.

The rearrangement uses TRBV7-2 and TRBJ2-7, with TRBD1 as a possible D gene (5 bases). With 5 bases removed from V and 7 bases from J, the gap between germline ends came to 15 bases. The CDR3 has 13 residues. The germline V gene has CDR1 SGHTA and CDR2 FQGNSA. CDR3 amino acids: CASSQDRSWEQYF. The CDR3 DNA reads TGTGCCAGCAGCCAAGACAGAAGCTGGGAGCAGTACTTC.

V and J are TRBV9 and TRBJ1-2; D remains ambiguous. V was trimmed by 0 bases and J by 6 bases, leaving 15 bases between them. The CDR3 loop spans 15 amino acids. Germline V gives CDR1 SGDLS, CDR2 YYNGEE. The CDR3 sequence is CASSVVSLDMDGYTF. The DNA for the CDR3 is TGTGCCAGCAGCGTAGTTAGCCTAGATATGGATGGCTACACCTTC.

This clone has a handful of counts. CDR3 nucleotides: TGTGCCAGCAGCTTATCGGGACAGGTCGACTACGAGCAGTACTTC. It is translated as CASSLSGQVDYEQYF. This chain uses TRBV7-2 with TRBJ2-7, with TRBD1 matching 8 bases. The J segment lost 3 bases and the V segment lost 2 bases, leaving 6 bases of the junction unmatched. The CDR3 runs 15 residues. The germline V gene encodes CDR1 SGHTA and CDR2 FQGNSA.